This paragraph reports one TCR beta chain. The germline gives CDR1 SEHNR, CDR2 FQNEAQ (reference sequence). This CDR3 is 12 amino acids long. Trimming shortened V by 8 bases and J by 4 bases, and 9 bases separated the two germline ends. Sequenced by immunoSEQ multiplex PCR; TCRdb stores in-frame clones only, minus some. The table records roughly 60,000 clones, 90% to 96% of them present only once. This specimen comes from a study of cytomegalovirus exposure and HLA in healthy donors. Study-level information: In a later analysis, the roughly 120 validation repertoires were reported to have used the same platform as the 600 to 800 first-cohort repertoires.

This chain joins TRBV7-9 and TRBJ1-5; D gene uncertain. This receptor was taken from a man between 18 and 29 years old in good health and CMV-seronegative. Sequenced input: PBMCs. CDR3 loop: CASQRENQPQHF. For the CDR3, the DNA is TGTGCCAGCCAGCGGGAAAATCAGCCCCAGCATTTT. The entire variable domain, with the rest obtained from reference TRBV7-9 and TRBJ1-5, is as follows: DTGVSQNPRHKITKRGQNVTFRCDPISEHNRLYWYRQTLGQGPEFLTYFQNEAQLEKSRLLSDRFSAERPKGSFSTLEIQRTEQGDSAMYLCASQRENQPQHFGDGTRLSIL.